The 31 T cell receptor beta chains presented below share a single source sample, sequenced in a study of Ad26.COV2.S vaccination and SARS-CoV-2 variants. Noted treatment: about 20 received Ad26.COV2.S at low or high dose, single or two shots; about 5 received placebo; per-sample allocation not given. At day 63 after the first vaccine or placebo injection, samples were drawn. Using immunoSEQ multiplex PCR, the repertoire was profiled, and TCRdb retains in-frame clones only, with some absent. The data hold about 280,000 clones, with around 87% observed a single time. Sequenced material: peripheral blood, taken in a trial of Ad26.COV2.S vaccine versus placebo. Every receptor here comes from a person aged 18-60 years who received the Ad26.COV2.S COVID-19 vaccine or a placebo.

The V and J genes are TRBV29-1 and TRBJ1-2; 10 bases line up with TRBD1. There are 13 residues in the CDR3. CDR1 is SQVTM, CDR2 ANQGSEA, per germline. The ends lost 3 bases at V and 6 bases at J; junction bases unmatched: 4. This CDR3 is CSVDRGQGNGYTF. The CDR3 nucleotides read TGCAGCGTTGATCGGGGACAGGGGAATGGCTACACCTTC.

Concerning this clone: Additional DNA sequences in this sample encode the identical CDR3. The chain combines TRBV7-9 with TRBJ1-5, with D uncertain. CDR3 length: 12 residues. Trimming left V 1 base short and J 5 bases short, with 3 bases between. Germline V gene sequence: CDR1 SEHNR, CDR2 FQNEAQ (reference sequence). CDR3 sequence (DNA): TGTGCCAGCAGCTTAGGTGATCAGCCCCAGCATTTT. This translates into CASSLGDQPQHF.

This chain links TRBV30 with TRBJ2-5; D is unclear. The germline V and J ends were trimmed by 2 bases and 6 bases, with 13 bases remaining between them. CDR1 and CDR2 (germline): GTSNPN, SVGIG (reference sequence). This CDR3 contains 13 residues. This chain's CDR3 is CAWSSGPSKTQYF. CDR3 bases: TGTGCCTGGAGTTCGGGCCCTAGTAAGACCCAGTACTTC.

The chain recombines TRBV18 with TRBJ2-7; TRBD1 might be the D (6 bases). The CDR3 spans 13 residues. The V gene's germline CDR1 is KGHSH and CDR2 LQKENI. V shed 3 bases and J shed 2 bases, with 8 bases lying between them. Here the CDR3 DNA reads TGTGCCAGCTCACCCAGGGGCCCCTACGAGCAGTACTTC. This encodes CASSPRGPYEQYF. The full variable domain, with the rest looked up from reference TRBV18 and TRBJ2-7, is NAGVMQNPRHLVRRRGQEARLRCSPMKGHSHVYWYRQLPEEGLKFMVYLQKENIIDESGMPKERFSAEFPKEGPSILRIQQVVRGDSAAYFCASSPRGPYEQYFGPGTRLTVT.

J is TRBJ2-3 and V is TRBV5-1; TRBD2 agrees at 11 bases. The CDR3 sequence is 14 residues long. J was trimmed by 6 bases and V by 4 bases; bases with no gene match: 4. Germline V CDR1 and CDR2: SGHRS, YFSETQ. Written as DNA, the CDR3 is TGCGCCAGCAGCCTAGCGGGGGGTTGGGATACGCAGTATTTT. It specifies CASSLAGGWDTQYF.

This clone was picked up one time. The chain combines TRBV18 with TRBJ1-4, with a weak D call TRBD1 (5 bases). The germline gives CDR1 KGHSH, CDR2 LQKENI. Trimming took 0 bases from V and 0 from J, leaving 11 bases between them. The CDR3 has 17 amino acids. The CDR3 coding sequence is TGTGCCAGCTCACCACCAGGGACGATGACAACTAATGAAAAACTGTTTTTT. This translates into CASSPPGTMTTNEKLFF. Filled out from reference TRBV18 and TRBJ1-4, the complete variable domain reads NAGVMQNPRHLVRRRGQEARLRCSPMKGHSHVYWYRQLPEEGLKFMVYLQKENIIDESGMPKERFSAEFPKEGPSILRIQQVVRGDSAAYFCASSPPGTMTTNEKLFFGSGTQLSVL.

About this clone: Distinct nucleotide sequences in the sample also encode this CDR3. CDR3 loop: CASSQDRYEQYF. Written as DNA, the CDR3 is TGTGCCAGCAGCCAAGATCGATACGAGCAGTACTTC. The rearrangement uses TRBV3-1 (or the pseudogene TRBV3-2) and TRBJ2-7; D is uncertain. Trimming shortened V by 0 bases and J by 4 bases, and 4 bases separated the two germline ends. The CDR3 loop spans 12 amino acids. Germline V gives CDR1 LGHDT, CDR2 YNNKEL (reference sequence).

The CDR3 is CASGQTGLAGVSEQFF. The CDR3 bases are TGCGCCAGCGGACAAACGGGACTAGCGGGAGTAAGTGAGCAGTTCTTC. The chain combines TRBV5-1 with TRBJ2-1; 14 bases fit TRBD2. This CDR3 has 16 residues. Germline V lookup: CDR1 SGHRS, CDR2 YFSETQ. V was pared by 7 bases and J by 9 bases, with 12 bases of the junction left unmatched.

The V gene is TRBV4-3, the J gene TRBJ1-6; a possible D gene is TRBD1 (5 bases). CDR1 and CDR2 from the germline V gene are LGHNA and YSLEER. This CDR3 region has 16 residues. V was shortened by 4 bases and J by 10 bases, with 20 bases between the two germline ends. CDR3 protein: CASSLKGVGVGSPLHF. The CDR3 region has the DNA TGCGCCAGCAGCCTTAAGGGTGTGGGGGTTGGATCACCCCTCCACTTT.

The CDR3 DNA is TGTGCCAGCAGCCCACGAGGGAGCACAGATACGCAGTATTTT. Protein: CASSPRGSTDTQYF. The gene calls are TRBV7-9 and TRBJ2-3, with D possibly TRBD2 on 5 matching bases. This CDR3 contains 14 residues. Deletions cut 5 bases from V and 0 bases from J, with 9 bases between. CDR1 is SEHNR, CDR2 FQNEAQ, per germline (reference sequence).

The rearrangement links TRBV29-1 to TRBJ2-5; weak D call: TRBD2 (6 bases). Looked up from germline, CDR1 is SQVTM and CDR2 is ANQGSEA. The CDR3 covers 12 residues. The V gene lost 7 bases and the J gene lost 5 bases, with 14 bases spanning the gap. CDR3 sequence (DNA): TGCAGCGCTGAGACTAGATTCGAGACCCAGTACTTC. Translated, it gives CSAETRFETQYF.

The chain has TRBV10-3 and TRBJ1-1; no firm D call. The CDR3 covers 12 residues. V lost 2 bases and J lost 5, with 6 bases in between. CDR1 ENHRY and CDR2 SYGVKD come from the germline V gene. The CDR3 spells CAISEGGTEAFF. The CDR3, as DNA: TGTGCCATCAGTGAGGGAGGGACTGAAGCTTTCTTT.

CDR3 DNA: TGTGCCAGCAGTCCCCTACCTTCGGGGGGTACTGAAGCTTTCTTT. Amino acid sequence: CASSPLPSGGTEAFF. The chain employs TRBV27 and TRBJ1-1; the D gene is possibly TRBD1 (5 bases). Deletions cut 5 bases from V and 5 bases from J, with 18 bases between. The germline V gene has CDR1 MNHEY and CDR2 SMNVEV (reference sequence). CDR3 length equals 15 residues.

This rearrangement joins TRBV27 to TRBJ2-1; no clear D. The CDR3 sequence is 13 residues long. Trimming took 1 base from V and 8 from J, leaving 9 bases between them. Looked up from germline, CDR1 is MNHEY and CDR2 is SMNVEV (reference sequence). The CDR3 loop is CASSLLGSDEQFF. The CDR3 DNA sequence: TGTGCCAGCAGTTTATTGGGATCCGATGAGCAGTTCTTC.

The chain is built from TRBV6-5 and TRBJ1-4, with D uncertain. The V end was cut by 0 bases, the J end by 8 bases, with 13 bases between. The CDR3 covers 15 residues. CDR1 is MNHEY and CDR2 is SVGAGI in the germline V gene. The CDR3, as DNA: TGTGCCAGCAGTTACTCGGGAGGGAGACGGGAAAAACTGTTTTTT. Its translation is CASSYSGGRREKLFF.

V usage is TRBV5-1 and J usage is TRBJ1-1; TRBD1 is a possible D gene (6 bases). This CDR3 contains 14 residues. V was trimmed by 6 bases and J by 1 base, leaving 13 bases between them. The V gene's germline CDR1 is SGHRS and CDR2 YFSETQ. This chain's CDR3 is CASKWPGENTEAFF. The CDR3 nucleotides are TGCGCCAGCAAGTGGCCAGGGGAGAACACTGAAGCTTTCTTT.

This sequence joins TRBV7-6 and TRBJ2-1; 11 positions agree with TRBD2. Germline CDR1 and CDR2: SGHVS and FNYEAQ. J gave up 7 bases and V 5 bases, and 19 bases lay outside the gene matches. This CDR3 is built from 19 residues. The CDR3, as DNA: TGTGCCAGCAGCCCTAACCCCAAAAGACTAGCGGGACCCGGGAATGAGCAGTTCTTC. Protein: CASSPNPKRLAGPGNEQFF. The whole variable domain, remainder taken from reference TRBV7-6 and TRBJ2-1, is GAGVSQSPRYKVTKRGQDVALRCDPISGHVSLYWYRQALGQGPEFLTYFNYEAQQDKSGLPNDRFSAERPEGSISTLTIQRTEQRDSAMYRCASSPNPKRLAGPGNEQFFGPGTRLTVL.

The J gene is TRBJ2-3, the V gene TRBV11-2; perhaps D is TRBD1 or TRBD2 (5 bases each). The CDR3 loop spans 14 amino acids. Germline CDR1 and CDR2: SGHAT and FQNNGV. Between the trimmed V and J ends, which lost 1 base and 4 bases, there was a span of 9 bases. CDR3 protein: CASSLGGASDTQYF. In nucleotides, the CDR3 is TGTGCCAGCAGCTTAGGAGGGGCATCAGATACGCAGTATTTT.

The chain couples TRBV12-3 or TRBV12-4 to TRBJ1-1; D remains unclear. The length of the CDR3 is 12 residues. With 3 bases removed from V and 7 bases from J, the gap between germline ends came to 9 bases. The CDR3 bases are TGTGCCAGCAGTTTCGTGTCGGTTGAAGCTTTCTTT. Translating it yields CASSFVSVEAFF.

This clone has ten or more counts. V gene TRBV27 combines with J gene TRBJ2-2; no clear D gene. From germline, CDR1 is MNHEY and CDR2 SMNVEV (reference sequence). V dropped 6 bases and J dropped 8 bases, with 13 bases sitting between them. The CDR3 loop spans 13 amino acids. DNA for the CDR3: TGTGCCAGCAGCCGCTCTCTCATGGGGGAGCTGTTTTTT. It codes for CASSRSLMGELFF.

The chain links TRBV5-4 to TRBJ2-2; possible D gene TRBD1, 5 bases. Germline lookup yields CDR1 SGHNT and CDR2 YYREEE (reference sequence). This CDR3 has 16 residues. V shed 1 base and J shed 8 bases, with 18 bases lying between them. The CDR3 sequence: CASSLLLQGVAGELFF. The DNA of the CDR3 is TGTGCCAGCAGCTTGTTGTTGCAGGGTGTCGCTGGGGAGCTGTTTTTT.

CDR3 in amino acids: CSVAVGSSTDTQYF. The CDR3 DNA reads TGCAGCGTTGCTGTAGGCAGCAGCACAGATACGCAGTATTTT. This rearrangement joins TRBV29-1 to TRBJ2-3; no definite D call. Germline V gene sequence: CDR1 SQVTM, CDR2 ANQGSEA. Trimming left V 4 bases short and J 0 bases short, with 11 bases between. The CDR3 runs 14 residues.

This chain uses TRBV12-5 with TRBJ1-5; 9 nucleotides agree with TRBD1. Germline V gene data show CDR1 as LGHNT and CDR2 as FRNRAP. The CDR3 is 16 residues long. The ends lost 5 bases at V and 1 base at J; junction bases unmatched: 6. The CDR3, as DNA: TGTGCTAGTGGTCCTGGACAGGGGCTAAGCAATCAGCCCCAGCATTTT. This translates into CASGPGQGLSNQPQHF.

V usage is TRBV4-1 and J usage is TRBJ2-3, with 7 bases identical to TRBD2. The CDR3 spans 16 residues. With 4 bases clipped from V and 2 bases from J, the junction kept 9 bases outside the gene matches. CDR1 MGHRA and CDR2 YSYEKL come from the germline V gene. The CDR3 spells CASSPSGDYNTDTQYF. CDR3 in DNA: TGCGCCAGCAGCCCGAGCGGGGACTATAACACAGATACGCAGTATTTT.

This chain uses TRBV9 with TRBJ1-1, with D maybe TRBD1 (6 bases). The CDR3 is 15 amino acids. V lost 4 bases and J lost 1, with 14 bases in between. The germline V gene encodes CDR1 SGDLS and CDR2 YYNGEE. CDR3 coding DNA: TGTGCCAGCAGCCCGACGACAGGACCGAACACTGAAGCTTTCTTT. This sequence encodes CASSPTTGPNTEAFF.

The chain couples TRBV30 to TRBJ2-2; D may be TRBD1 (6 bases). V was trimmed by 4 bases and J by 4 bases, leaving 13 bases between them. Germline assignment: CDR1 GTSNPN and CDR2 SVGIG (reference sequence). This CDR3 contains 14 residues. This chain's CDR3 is CAWNRVVSTGELFF. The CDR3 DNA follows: TGTGCCTGGAACAGGGTAGTGTCCACCGGGGAGCTGTTTTTT.

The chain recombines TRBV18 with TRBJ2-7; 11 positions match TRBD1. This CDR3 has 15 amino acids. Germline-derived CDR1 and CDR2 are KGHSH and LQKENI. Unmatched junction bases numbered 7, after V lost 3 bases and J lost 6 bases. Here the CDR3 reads CASSPRGQGDSEQYF. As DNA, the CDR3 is TGTGCCAGCTCACCTAGGGGACAGGGGGACTCCGAGCAGTACTTC.

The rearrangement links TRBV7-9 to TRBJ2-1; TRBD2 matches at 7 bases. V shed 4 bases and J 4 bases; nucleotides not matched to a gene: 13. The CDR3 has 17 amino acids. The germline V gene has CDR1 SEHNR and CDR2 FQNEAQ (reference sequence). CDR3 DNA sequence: TGTGCCAGCAGCTCGGAGTCGAAGCGGGGCCTATACAATGAGCAGTTCTTC. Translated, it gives CASSSESKRGLYNEQFF.

CDR3 loop: CASSIGRIYEQYF. CDR3 nucleotide sequence: TGTGCCAGTAGTATAGGCAGGATCTACGAGCAGTACTTC. The chain has TRBV19 and TRBJ2-7, with D hard to call. Trimming stripped 1 base from V and 3 bases from J, with 7 bases between. This CDR3 spans 13 amino acids. Germline CDR1 reads LNHDA; CDR2 reads SQIVND (reference sequence).

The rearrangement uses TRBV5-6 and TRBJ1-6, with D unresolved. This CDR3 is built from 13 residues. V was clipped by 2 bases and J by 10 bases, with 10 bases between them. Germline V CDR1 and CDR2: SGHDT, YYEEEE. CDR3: CASSFVTRSPLHF. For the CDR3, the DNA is TGTGCCAGCAGCTTTGTGACGCGATCACCCCTCCACTTT.

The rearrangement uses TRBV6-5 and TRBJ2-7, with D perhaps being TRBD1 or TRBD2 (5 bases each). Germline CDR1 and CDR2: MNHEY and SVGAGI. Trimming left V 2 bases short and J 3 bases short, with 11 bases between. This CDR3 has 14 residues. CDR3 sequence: CASSYPGPGYEQYF. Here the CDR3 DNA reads TGTGCCAGCAGTTACCCGGGACCCGGCTACGAGCAGTACTTC.